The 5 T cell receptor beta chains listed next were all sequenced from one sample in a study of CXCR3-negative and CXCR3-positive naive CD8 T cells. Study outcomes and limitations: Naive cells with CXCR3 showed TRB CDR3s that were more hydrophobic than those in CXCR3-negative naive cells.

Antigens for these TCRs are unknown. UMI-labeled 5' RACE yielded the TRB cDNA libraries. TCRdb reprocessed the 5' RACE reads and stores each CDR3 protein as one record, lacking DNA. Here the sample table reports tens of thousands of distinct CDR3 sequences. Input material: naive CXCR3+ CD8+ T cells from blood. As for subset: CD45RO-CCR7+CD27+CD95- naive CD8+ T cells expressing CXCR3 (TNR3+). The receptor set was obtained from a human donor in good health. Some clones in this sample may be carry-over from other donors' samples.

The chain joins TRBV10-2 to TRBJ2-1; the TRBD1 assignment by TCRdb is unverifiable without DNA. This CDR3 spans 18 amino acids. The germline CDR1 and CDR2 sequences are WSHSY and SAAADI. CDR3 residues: CASTGGTGALSSYNEQFF.

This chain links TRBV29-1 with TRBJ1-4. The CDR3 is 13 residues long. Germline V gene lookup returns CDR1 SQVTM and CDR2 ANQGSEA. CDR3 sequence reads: CSAISAANEKLFF. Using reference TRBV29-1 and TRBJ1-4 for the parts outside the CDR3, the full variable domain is SAVISQKPSRDICQRGTSLTIQCQVDSQVTMMFWYRQQPGQSLTLIATANQGSEATYESGFVIDKFPISRPNLTFSTLTVSNMSPEDSSIYLCSAISAANEKLFFGSGTQLSVL.

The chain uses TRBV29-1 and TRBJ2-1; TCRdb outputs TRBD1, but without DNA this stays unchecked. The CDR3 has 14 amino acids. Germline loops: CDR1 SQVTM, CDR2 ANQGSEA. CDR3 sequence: CSVGGQGMYNEQFF.

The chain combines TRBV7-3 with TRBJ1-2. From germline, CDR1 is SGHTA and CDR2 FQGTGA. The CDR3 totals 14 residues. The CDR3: CASSLTGSVRGYTF.

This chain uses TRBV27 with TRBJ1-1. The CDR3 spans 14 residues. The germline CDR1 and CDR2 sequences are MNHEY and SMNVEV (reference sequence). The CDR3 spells CASSFGGTNTEAFF.